These T cell receptor beta chains were read from a single sample in a study of CD8+CD57+ T cells in acquired aplastic anemia. MiXCR, run by TCRdb on the reads, gives a single entry per CDR3 protein. Of around 430,000 distinct CDR3 sequences detected, around 30% appear once; the ten largest clones hold 0.8% to 0.85%. The sample taken for sequencing was sorted CD4+, CD8+, or CD8+CD57+ T cells (not recorded which) from PBMCs. All receptors derive from a human donor with aplastic anemia. Both conserved end residues are trimmed from each CDR3. Each record gives: V gene, clone size, CDR3 protein. Rows may omit the clone size; those that give it use once, few, many or a size class.

TRBV7-8	NA	ASSLAGHQGGYGYT
TRBV29-1	NA	SVGGGTEAF
TRBV9	few	ASNGAGTAYNEQF
TRBV19	many	ASSRAPIYGYT
TRBV5-1	NA	ASSLGQGGPQGYGYT
TRBV4-3	few	ASSQDSTRFSGNTIY
TRBV7-6	NA	ASSQIPGTGENTGELF
TRBV25-1	NA	ASSEGNRENSPLH
TRBV2	few	ASSAGQGGNEKLF
TRBV2	many	ASRGQKNTGELF
TRBV7-2	few	ASSKLAESSYERY
TRBV4-1	few	ASSQQSEGYT
TRBV7-2	few	ASSLAVGGSEAF
TRBV7-9	NA	ASNKIGSSYEQY
TRBV29-1	NA	SRGDRGRTEAF
TRBV4-2	NA	ASSQDISNQPQH
TRBV5-6	few	ASSALVWTKNTEAF
TRBV11-2	NA	ASSLVGGANNAGELF
TRBV12-3/TRBV12-4	few	ASSLDRLNYGYT
TRBV4-2	NA	ASSQDQTGAEKLF
TRBV7-3	NA	ASSLTATDTQY
TRBV5-5	NA	ASSTSGRGSETQY
TRBV15	many	ATSRDPSYNSPLH
TRBV20-1	many	SARVIQADNYGYT
TRBV2	many	ASRTTSGRDEQF
TRBV7-2	many	ASSSRGVDEQY
TRBV27	NA	ASSANLADSEYGYT
TRBV29-1	many	SVEERKTYNEQF
TRBV5-8	few	ASSHILTGRPEAF
TRBV3-2	few	ASSQDRWQY
TRBV15	NA	ATSKPGQGANTEAF
TRBV28	NA	ASSLTMAGGLSGYT
TRBV20-1	many	SARRGGSLDGYT
TRBV11-2	many	ASTQQAGSRADYGYT
TRBV5-1	NA	ASSTSDSNYGYT
TRBV20-1	NA	SARDGTWVTEAF
TRBV10-3	many	AISVNRLAGPYEQY
TRBV20-1	few	SARPDRMNTEAF
TRBV18	NA	ASSPTDSIDSPLH
TRBV29-1	NA	SVPVGFSGGIGNEQF
TRBV20-1	NA	SARVGQGSGGELF
TRBV12-3/TRBV12-4	NA	ASSLGHGNAAGELF
TRBV10-3	few	ASSAPGTDLSGYT
TRBV25-1	many	ASSVQGQETQY
TRBV24-1	NA	ATSDQRGRTEAF
TRBV9	NA	ASSVEREGVYEQY
TRBV20-1	many	SASRSGASYEQY
TRBV19	few	ASSPRDREVYGYT